This T cell receptor (beta chain) was captured by sequencing in a study of cytomegalovirus exposure and HLA in healthy donors. Notes on the study in general: A later analysis associated 15,000 to 20,000 TCR beta sequences with HLA alleles at a 0.05 false discovery rate.

Worth noting for this clone: Antigen unknown.

The V gene's germline CDR1 is LGHNT and CDR2 FRNRAP. This CDR3 comprises 18 residues. The V segment lost 1 base and the J segment 8 bases; nucleotides outside the gene matches: 13. With 60 Vbeta and 13 Jbeta primers, the PCR was carried out. Sequencing was performed with immunoSEQ multiplex PCR; in TCRdb, only in-frame clones are kept and a portion is missing. The repertoire includes more than 150,000 clones, just under 80% of them detected once, and 7% sits in the top ten. The sequence was collected from a woman in her thirties or forties in good health and CMV-seropositive. The source material was PBMCs. V usage is TRBV12-5 and J usage is TRBJ1-6, with TRBD1 matching 8 bases. The CDR3 DNA reads as TGTGCTAGTGGTTTGGGGCAGGGGGCCCGCTCTTTGGATTCACCCCTCCACTTT. Amino acid sequence: CASGLGQGARSLDSPLHF.